This TCR beta chain is from a study of spatial heterogeneity in lung cancer. Regarding time point: sample taken at primary tumor resection. Study outcomes and limitations: How many expanded intratumoral alpha and beta TCRs were present tracked the tumor mutation count, which was a count of nonsynonymous mutations.

CDR1 is SEHNR and CDR2 is FQNEAQ in the germline V gene (reference sequence). With 8 bases clipped from V and 1 base from J, the junction kept 3 bases outside the gene matches. This CDR3 is built from 13 residues. Turning to this clonotype: Its matching antigen is unknown. This beta chain was picked up by a library intended for alpha chains and is off target, so its count carries little meaning.

In TCRdb, the 5' RACE reads were re-called with MiXCR into one record per CDR3 protein. The sample includes about 11,000 distinct CDR3 sequences, roughly 5% seen only once; the top ten take roughly 12%. The receptor comes from a male donor with early-stage non-small cell lung cancer. The input for sequencing was lung tumor tissue, taken at surgery. V is TRBV7-9 and J is TRBJ1-1, with 8 nucleotides matching TRBD1. CDR3 region: CASEGQANTEAFF. DNA of the CDR3: TGTGCCAGCGAGGGACAGGCGAACACTGAAGCTTTCTTT.